A selection of T cell receptor beta chains follows, all from one sample in a study of blood T cell repertoires in COVID-19. Sequencing was performed with immunoSEQ multiplex PCR; in TCRdb, only in-frame clones are kept and a portion is missing. The table includes approximately 240,000 clones, 84% detected once. Specimen: peripheral blood. The receptor source for this set is a woman in her twenties or thirties who had recovered from COVID-19. Each CDR3 is given with its conserved first and last residue. The D gene is left open where the match is weak. Clone sizes are given selectively: once, few, many, or a class where the clone is expanded.

cdr3_nt	cdr3_aa	j_call	clone_size	v_call	d_call	cdr3_length
TGTGCCAGCAGCTTAGCGTGGACTAGCGGACTAACAGATACGCAGTATTTT	CASSLAWTSGLTDTQYF	TRBJ2-3	NA	TRBV7-9	TRBD2	17
TGTGCCAGTAGTAGGCCGAACTCCTACGAGCAGTACTTC	CASSRPNSYEQYF	TRBJ2-7	NA	TRBV19	NA	13
TGCGCCAGCAGCTTGGATATAGAGACCCAGTACTTC	CASSLDIETQYF	TRBJ2-5	NA	TRBV5-1	NA	12
TGTGCTAGGACAGGGGTCACAGATACGCAGTATTTT	CARTGVTDTQYF	TRBJ2-3	NA	TRBV30	TRBD1	12
TGTGCCATCAGTGAGGAAAGTGGGCTAGCGGCGAACACCGGGGAGCTGTTTTTT	CAISEESGLAANTGELFF	TRBJ2-2	NA	TRBV10-3	TRBD2	18
TGTGCCAGCAGCCAAGCCGTCTCGCCAGGGGGCTCAGAGACCCAGTACTTC	CASSQAVSPGGSETQYF	TRBJ2-5	NA	TRBV3-1/TRBV3-2	TRBD1	17
TGTGCCAGCAATTTACCGGGACTAGCGGGAGAAGGTGAGCAGTTCTTC	CASNLPGLAGEGEQFF	TRBJ2-1	NA	TRBV28	TRBD2	16
TGTGCCAGCAGCCAGGGACACCCCAGGGATACGCAGTATTTT	CASSQGHPRDTQYF	TRBJ2-3	few	TRBV7-3	NA	14
TGTGCCAGCAGTGCCCGGACAGGCCGGTCGGGGGAGACCCAGTACTTC	CASSARTGRSGETQYF	TRBJ2-5	NA	TRBV2	TRBD1	16
TGTGCCAGCAGCTTAGCGCCCCTTATCGGGCAGTTCTTC	CASSLAPLIGQFF	TRBJ2-1	NA	TRBV7-9	NA	13
TGTGCCAGCAGCGCTTCGATCCAGGGGAGCTCCTACGAGCAGTACTTC	CASSASIQGSSYEQYF	TRBJ2-7	NA	TRBV11-2	NA	16
TGTGCCAGCAGTTACTCGAGAGATGAGCAGTTCTTC	CASSYSRDEQFF	TRBJ2-1	NA	TRBV6-5	NA	12
TGTGCCAGCAGCAACGGAGCGGGAGTTTCCTACAATGAGCAGTTCTTC	CASSNGAGVSYNEQFF	TRBJ2-1	NA	TRBV21-1	NA	16
TGTGCCACCAGCAGAGATTCCACCGGCGGGCAGCCCCAGCATTTT	CATSRDSTGGQPQHF	TRBJ1-5	NA	TRBV15	NA	15
TGTGCCAGCAGCTTATCAGGGTGGTCTGGAAACACCATATATTTT	CASSLSGWSGNTIYF	TRBJ1-3	NA	TRBV7-9	NA	15
TGTGCCAGCAGCGTAGCTGGACTAGCGGGAGCAGGTGAGCAGTTCTTC	CASSVAGLAGAGEQFF	TRBJ2-1	NA	TRBV9	TRBD2	16
TGTGCCAGCAGTTTAGCAGGGTTCAATCAGCCCCAGCATTTT	CASSLAGFNQPQHF	TRBJ1-5	NA	TRBV27	NA	14
TGCGCCAGCAGCCAAGATAAAGCGGGAGATCGAGAGACCCAGTACTTC	CASSQDKAGDRETQYF	TRBJ2-5	once	TRBV4-1	TRBD2	16
TGTGCCAGCTCACCACTAAGCGGGGCGGGAGCTGTAGACGAGCAGTACTTC	CASSPLSGAGAVDEQYF	TRBJ2-7	NA	TRBV18	TRBD2	17
TGTGCCAGCAGCGCTACAAAAGGAGGGCATAATTCACCCCTCCACTTT	CASSATKGGHNSPLHF	TRBJ1-6	NA	TRBV7-8	NA	16
TGTGCCAGCAGTGAAGCGCTAGGGGTGGCGGGAGGGTCAGATACGCAGTATTTT	CASSEALGVAGGSDTQYF	TRBJ2-3	few	TRBV6-1	TRBD2	18
TGTGCCAGCTCACCACCCACTAGCGGGGACTACAATGAGCAGTTCTTC	CASSPPTSGDYNEQFF	TRBJ2-1	NA	TRBV18	TRBD2	16
TGTGCCAGCAGTACTCGGACAGGGGGCGATTCACCCCTCCACTTT	CASSTRTGGDSPLHF	TRBJ1-6	NA	TRBV28	TRBD1	15
TGTGCCAGCAGCCTAAGACAGGATACGCAGTATTTT	CASSLRQDTQYF	TRBJ2-3	once	TRBV27	NA	12
TGTGCCAGCAGCCCGGGACAGATCTACCAAGAGACCCAGTACTTC	CASSPGQIYQETQYF	TRBJ2-5	NA	TRBV3-1/TRBV3-2	TRBD1	15
TGTGCCAGCAGCGCCACTACGGGGTCTGAAAAACTGTTTTTT	CASSATTGSEKLFF	TRBJ1-4	NA	TRBV9	NA	14
TGTGCCAGCAGTCTCGGGACTTCGAACACCGGGGAGCTGTTTTTT	CASSLGTSNTGELFF	TRBJ2-2	NA	TRBV27	NA	15
TGTGCCAGCCGGGCGGGAGGGACCTCCTACGAGCAGTACTTC	CASRAGGTSYEQYF	TRBJ2-7	NA	TRBV6-5	TRBD2	14
TGTGCCACCAGTGGGGGCGGGGAGCAGCCCCAGCATTTT	CATSGGGEQPQHF	TRBJ1-5	NA	TRBV24-1	NA	13
TGTGCCAGCAGTCCACGGGCGACAGGGGGTGGCTATGGCTACACCTTC	CASSPRATGGGYGYTF	TRBJ1-2	NA	TRBV11-2	TRBD1	16
TGTGCCAGCAGCTTTGTGGTCGGGGATCAGTTCTTC	CASSFVVGDQFF	TRBJ2-1	NA	TRBV7-6	NA	12
TGTGCCAGCAGCTACGGACAGGGGGTAGCAGATACGCAGTATTTT	CASSYGQGVADTQYF	TRBJ2-3	NA	TRBV7-9	TRBD1	15
TGCGCCAGCAGCCCAAAAGTAGTACAGCTGGCTGGAGATACGCAGTATTTT	CASSPKVVQLAGDTQYF	TRBJ2-3	NA	TRBV4-1	NA	17
TGTGCCATCAGTGCGACAGGGATGGGCTCCTACGAGCAGTACTTC	CAISATGMGSYEQYF	TRBJ2-7	once	TRBV10-3	TRBD1	15
TGTGCCAGCAGTTTTTCCGGGATGGGTACCGGGGAGCTGTTTTTT	CASSFSGMGTGELFF	TRBJ2-2	NA	TRBV28	NA	15
TGTGCCAGCTCACCCTTCCATCTTTCTAGCGGGAGTGCCGGGGAGCTGTTTTTT	CASSPFHLSSGSAGELFF	TRBJ2-2	once	TRBV18	TRBD2	18
TGTGCCAGTAGTATTGGTCCCGGGGAATACAATGAGCAGTTCTTC	CASSIGPGEYNEQFF	TRBJ2-1	NA	TRBV19	NA	15
TGTGCCTGGAGGAAAGGGGGCATTTCTGGAAACACCATATATTTT	CAWRKGGISGNTIYF	TRBJ1-3	NA	TRBV30	TRBD1	15
TGTGCCAGCAGCTTAGTGGTGGGACAGGGAAGGAATGAGCAGTTCTTC	CASSLVVGQGRNEQFF	TRBJ2-1	NA	TRBV7-9	TRBD1	16
TGTGCCAGCAGTCCTACAGGGGCCGGGCAGCCCCAGCATTTT	CASSPTGAGQPQHF	TRBJ1-5	NA	TRBV6-5	TRBD1	14